This entry lists 13 T cell receptor beta chains sequenced from one sample in a study of cytomegalovirus exposure and HLA in healthy donors. PCR involved 60 Vbeta and 13 Jbeta primers. The protocol was immunoSEQ multiplex PCR, while the TCRdb copy is restricted to in-frame clones and leaves out a portion. The table has about 170,000 clones, roughly 84% seen once. The sequenced sample was PBMCs. Every receptor here comes from a boy aged 2 to 10 in good health and CMV-seronegative.

The chain uses TRBV6-4 and TRBJ2-7; no clear D gene. Trimming shortened V by 3 bases and J by 2 bases, and 8 bases separated the two germline ends. This CDR3 comprises 13 residues. From germline, CDR1 is MRHNA and CDR2 SNTAGT. The CDR3 loop is CASSEGGTYEQYV. The CDR3 DNA is TGTGCCAGCAGTGAAGGCGGAACCTACGAGCAGTACGTC.

This chain uses TRBV19 with TRBJ1-3; D not certain. From germline, CDR1 is LNHDA and CDR2 SQIVND (reference sequence). This CDR3 spans 16 amino acids. Trimming pared 4 bases from V and 0 bases from J, leaving 13 bases between. The CDR3 is CASSSSRSRSGNTIYF. In DNA, the CDR3 is TGTGCCAGTAGTAGTAGCCGCTCTCGCTCTGGAAACACCATATATTTT.

The rearrangement uses TRBV30 and TRBJ1-1, with D possibly TRBD1 on 6 matching bases. The CDR3 runs 13 residues. Germline V gene lookup returns CDR1 GTSNPN and CDR2 SVGIG (reference sequence). Trimming took off 2 bases at V and 2 bases at J, with 9 bases between the two ends. CDR3 sequence reads: CAWSRGINTEAFF. The CDR3 DNA reads as TGTGCCTGGAGTAGGGGGATTAACACTGAAGCTTTCTTT.

In its sample, this clone was seen a few times. The chain links TRBV5-1 to TRBJ2-1; the match to TRBD2 covers 8 bases. The CDR3 length is 16 residues. The J segment lost 6 bases and the V segment lost 1 base, leaving 9 bases of the junction unmatched. From germline, CDR1 is SGHRS and CDR2 YFSETQ. CDR3 coding DNA: TGCGCCAGCAGCTTGAACGGCGGGAGGAGTGGCAATGAGCAGTTCTTC. It translates to CASSLNGGRSGNEQFF.

The chain employs TRBV28 and TRBJ2-4, with 8 nucleotides matching TRBD2. The CDR3 is made up of 16 amino acids. J lost 6 bases, V lost 0 bases, and 7 bases had no gene match. Germline CDR1 MDHEN, CDR2 SYDVKM. This CDR3 reads CASSLWTRGAGNIQYF. Written as DNA, the CDR3 is TGTGCCAGCAGTTTATGGACGCGGGGGGCCGGAAACATTCAGTACTTC. The full variable domain, with the rest looked up from reference TRBV28 and TRBJ2-4, is DVKVTQSSRYLVKRTGEKVFLECVQDMDHENMFWYRQDPGLGLRLIYFSYDVKMKEKGDIPEGYSVSREKKERFSLILESASTNQTSMYLCASSLWTRGAGNIQYFGAGTRLSVL.

This sequence joins TRBV2 and TRBJ2-7, with D possibly matching TRBD2 (6 bases). Trimming took 7 bases from V and 1 from J, leaving 11 bases between them. Germline V CDR1 and CDR2: SNHLY, FYNNEI. There are 13 residues in the CDR3. In DNA form, the CDR3 reads TGTGCCAGCAACCGAGGGACTTCCTACGAGCAGTACTTC. Protein product: CASNRGTSYEQYF.

The chain links TRBV10-3 to TRBJ2-5; TRBD1 matches 9 bases. The CDR3 length is 15 residues. Germline V gene lookup returns CDR1 ENHRY and CDR2 SYGVKD. After removal of 5 bases from V and 0 bases from J, the junction contained 4 bases not matched to a gene. CDR3 residues: CAISPGTGYQETQYF. Written as DNA, the CDR3 is TGTGCCATCAGTCCCGGGACAGGGTACCAAGAGACCCAGTACTTC.

The chain uses TRBV27 and TRBJ2-7, with 8 bases identical to TRBD1. The junction had 10 bases not matched to a gene; V was cut back by 5 bases and J by 4 bases. CDR3 length: 15 residues. In germline, CDR1 is MNHEY, CDR2 SMNVEV (reference sequence). CDR3 sequence (DNA): TGTGCCAGCAGTCCAAGCCGGACAGGGAGGTACGAGCAGTACGTC. It translates to CASSPSRTGRYEQYV.

CDR3 DNA sequence: TGTGCCAGCAGACGACTAGCGGGGCCGTACGAGCAGTACGTC. Translating it yields CASRRLAGPYEQYV. The chain combines TRBV6-5 with TRBJ2-7; 11 bases fit TRBD2. Germline V CDR1 and CDR2: MNHEY, SVGAGI. V trimming: 6 bases; J trimming: 4 bases; junction bases outside the gene matches: 5. This CDR3 has 14 amino acids.

The chain recombines TRBV29-1 with TRBJ1-5; D ambiguous. Trimming removed 7 bases from V and 3 bases from J, with 10 bases in between. The CDR3 length is 12 residues. Germline CDR1 is SQVTM and CDR2 is ANQGSEA. The CDR3 coding sequence is TGCAGCGCCTTAGACAACAATCAGCCCCAGCATTTT. It encodes CSALDNNQPQHF.

The CDR3 reads CASSPRNNIHKETQYF. CDR3 nucleotide sequence: TGTGCCAGTAGTCCACGAAACAATATTCATAAAGAGACCCAGTACTTC. The chain couples TRBV19 to TRBJ2-5; D uncertain. Germline loops: CDR1 LNHDA, CDR2 SQIVND (reference sequence). This CDR3 has 16 residues. V shed 5 bases and J shed 3 bases, with 19 bases lying between them.

V gene TRBV6-1 combines with J gene TRBJ2-7, with 10 bases that match TRBD1. The germline V gene encodes CDR1 MNHNS and CDR2 SASEGT. The V and J ends lost 4 bases and 9 bases, in that order; junction bases with no gene match: 6. This CDR3 is 13 amino acids long. The CDR3 nucleotides read TGTGCCAGCAGTGCGACAGGGGGCCGGGGGCAGTACGTC. Protein product: CASSATGGRGQYV.

The DNA of the CDR3 is TGTGCCAGCAGCCAGTCCGCGGGGGCAAGTCTATCCAATGAGCAGTTCTTC. This translates into CASSQSAGASLSNEQFF. The J gene is TRBJ2-1, the V gene TRBV7-2; TRBD2 is a possible D gene (7 bases). This CDR3 spans 17 amino acids. In germline, CDR1 is SGHTA, CDR2 FQGNSA. Trimming took 5 bases from V and 6 from J, leaving 23 bases between them.